Below are 5 T cell receptor beta chains sequenced from a single sample in a study of T cells in Graves' hyperthyroidism and ophthalmopathy. RNA transcripts gave rise to amplified TCR beta CDR3 regions. Using the HTBI primer set, a first-round RT-PCR was run on the TCR CDR3. MiXCR, applied by TCRdb to the multiplex PCR reads, yields one record per CDR3 protein. The data hold 94,000 or so distinct CDR3 sequences, with 51% observed a single time. Source material: blood. All receptors come from a woman between 35 and 50 years old with Graves' hyperthyroidism.

This clonotype was counted at least ten times. A much larger clonotype is one base distant, so this may be a read error. The chain carries TRBV7-2 and TRBJ1-2, with D possibly TRBD1 on 6 matching bases. Looked up from germline, CDR1 is SGHTA and CDR2 is FQGNSA. The CDR3 sequence is 13 residues long. The CDR3 DNA reads as TGTGCCAGCAGCTTAGACAGGGCCTATGGCTGCACCTTC. It translates to CASSLDRAYGCTF.

This clonotype was seen repeatedly, ten times or more. This rearrangement joins TRBV12-3 or TRBV12-4 to TRBJ2-5; 9 nucleotides line up with TRBD2. CDR3 length: 16 amino acids. J gave up 5 bases and V 7 bases, and 14 bases lay outside the gene matches. The CDR3: CASTPVAGGPVETQYF. In DNA, the CDR3 is TGTGCCAGCACCCCGGTGGCGGGAGGGCCGGTTGAGACCCAGTACTTC.

This chain uses TRBV10-3 with TRBJ2-5; TRBD2 might be the D (6 bases). This CDR3 region has 12 residues. The germline V gene encodes CDR1 ENHRY and CDR2 SYGVKD. The ends were cut back, 11 bases at V and 0 bases at J, with 10 bases in the middle. Written as DNA, the CDR3 is TGTGCCGTTGGGGGGTACCAAGAGACCCAGTACTTC. This sequence encodes CAVGGYQETQYF.

The genes are TRBV6-6 and TRBJ2-7; 13 bases fit TRBD2. The V and J ends lost 2 bases and 3 bases, in that order; junction bases with no gene match: 4. Per the germline V gene, CDR1 is MNHNY and CDR2 is SVGAGI (reference sequence). CDR3 length: 16 amino acids. The CDR3 region is CASSYRLAGGYYEQYF. The CDR3 DNA reads TGTGCCAGCAGTTACAGACTAGCGGGAGGTTACTACGAGCAGTACTTC.

V is TRBV7-8 and J is TRBJ1-6, with D perhaps TRBD1 (6 bases). The CDR3 has 14 amino acids. Germline V lookup: CDR1 SGHVS, CDR2 FQNEAQ. The V and J ends lost 3 bases and 6 bases respectively, with 9 bases between them. CDR3 sequence reads: CASSFDRLNSPLHF. CDR3 DNA: TGTGCCAGCAGCTTCGACAGGCTTAATTCACCCCTCCACTTT.